The source of this T cell receptor beta chain is a study of blood T cells in healthy people across ages. Through a sample-barcoded 5' primer and a J-beta primer mix, a second PCR was run for roughly 6 to 11 cycles. TCRdb independently ran MiXCR on the 5' RACE reads; one entry per CDR3 protein. Among 660,000 or so distinct CDR3 sequences listed, roughly 58% were seen once. CDR1 and CDR2 from the germline V gene are SGHTA and FQGNSA. Unmatched junction bases numbered 9, after V lost 4 bases and J lost 1 base. The CDR3 sequence is 16 residues long. The source is a man aged 55 to 70 in good health. This chain joins TRBV7-2 and TRBJ2-7, with 8 bases fitting TRBD1. The material sequenced was blood. This CDR3 is CASSSRTGPRSYEQYF. The CDR3 nucleotides are TGTGCCAGCAGCTCCCGGACAGGGCCACGATCCTACGAGCAGTACTTC. Using reference TRBV7-2 and TRBJ2-7 for the parts outside the CDR3, the full variable domain is GAGVSQSPSNKVTEKGKDVELRCDPISGHTALYWYRQSLGQGLEFLIYFQGNSAPDKSGLPSDRFSAERTGGSVSTLTIQRTQQEDSAVYLCASSSRTGPRSYEQYFGPGTRLTVT.